A single sample is the source of the 32 T cell receptor beta chains below, sequenced in a study of Ad26.COV2.S vaccination and SARS-CoV-2 variants. Sequencing used immunoSEQ multiplex PCR; TCRdb keeps in-frame clones, though not all of them. The sample yields approximately 340,000 clones, 90% to 95% seen once. Sequencing used peripheral blood, obtained after recovery from COVID-19. The source of these receptors is a human donor who had recovered from COVID-19.

The CDR3 is CASGPGQGTQPQHF. Here the CDR3 DNA reads TGTGCTAGTGGTCCTGGACAGGGTACTCAGCCCCAGCATTTT. The chain links TRBV12-5 to TRBJ1-5; 8 bases map to TRBD1. The CDR3 covers 14 residues. Germline-derived CDR1 and CDR2 are LGHNT and FRNRAP. Trimming took 5 bases from V and 6 from J; bases not matched to a gene: 6.

The chain has TRBV6-1 and TRBJ1-2, with a tentative D call TRBD1 (6 bases). Germline CDR1 reads MNHNS; CDR2 reads SASEGT. The CDR3 sequence is 14 residues long. With 2 bases removed from V and 6 bases from J, the gap between germline ends came to 13 bases. CDR3 sequence (DNA): TGTGCCAGCAGTGAACGGAGCAGGGGAAATGGCTACACCTTC. Protein: CASSERSRGNGYTF.

In this sample, this clone turned up once. The chain has TRBV29-1 and TRBJ2-7; weak D call: TRBD2 (5 bases). Germline loops: CDR1 SQVTM, CDR2 ANQGSEA. Trimming left V 7 bases short and J 7 bases short, with 14 bases between. The CDR3 is made up of 11 amino acids. The CDR3 sequence is CSAREPGEQYF. The CDR3, as DNA: TGCAGCGCCCGAGAGCCGGGAGAGCAGTACTTC.

The sample holds a few counts of this clone. V usage is TRBV19 and J usage is TRBJ1-1; possible D gene TRBD1, 6 bases. Deletions cut 5 bases from V and 11 bases from J, with 15 bases between. From germline, CDR1 is LNHDA and CDR2 SQIVND (reference sequence). This CDR3 is built from 12 residues. CDR3 sequence reads: CASSLQGLYAFF. The CDR3 region has the DNA TGTGCCAGTAGTCTACAGGGACTGTATGCTTTCTTT.

This rearrangement joins TRBV19 to TRBJ1-1, with TRBD1 identical over 7 bases. Germline trimming cut 5 bases from V and 6 bases from J; bases unmatched to any gene: 6. CDR1 and CDR2 (germline): LNHDA, SQIVND (reference sequence). The CDR3 runs to 13 residues. CDR3 DNA: TGTGCCAGTAGTGCCCCCGGGACAGCTGAAGCTTTCTTT. Its protein is CASSAPGTAEAFF.

The V call is TRBV7-9, the J call TRBJ2-5, with 7 bases lining up with TRBD1. The CDR3 extends over 15 amino acids. Germline CDR1 is SEHNR and CDR2 is FQNEAQ (reference sequence). V was clipped by 1 base and J by 3 bases; unmatched bases: 5. The CDR3 is CASSLGRQGEETQYF. Written as DNA, the CDR3 is TGTGCCAGCAGCTTAGGTCGTCAGGGGGAAGAGACCCAGTACTTC.

This clone was seen just once. This chain links TRBV19 with TRBJ1-4, with D unclear. The CDR3 consists of 15 residues. Trimming pared 7 bases from V and 4 bases from J, leaving 16 bases between. CDR1 LNHDA and CDR2 SQIVND come from the germline V gene (reference sequence). CDR3 loop: CASTSGGSGNEKLFF. The CDR3 DNA reads TGTGCCAGTACCTCGGGTGGGAGTGGTAATGAAAAACTGTTTTTT.

The chain has TRBV2 and TRBJ1-6; 8 nucleotides match TRBD1. With 5 bases clipped from V and 9 bases from J, the junction kept 6 bases outside the gene matches. The CDR3 consists of 14 residues. Germline lookup yields CDR1 SNHLY and CDR2 FYNNEI. CDR3: CASSNGQGISPLHF. CDR3 nucleotides: TGTGCCAGCAGTAATGGACAGGGAATTTCACCCCTCCACTTT.

This rearrangement joins TRBV7-2 to TRBJ2-1, with 9 bases fitting TRBD1. V lost 2 bases and J lost 4; bases outside the gene matches: 15. Germline V gene data show CDR1 as SGHTA and CDR2 as FQGNSA. CDR3 length: 19 amino acids. The CDR3 loop reads CASSLNGRAGTGQYNEQFF. In DNA, the CDR3 is TGTGCCAGCAGCTTAAATGGGCGGGCAGGGACAGGGCAGTACAATGAGCAGTTCTTC.

This chain links TRBV6-5 with TRBJ1-2; D ambiguous. The CDR3 covers 13 residues. Germline-derived CDR1 and CDR2 are MNHEY and SVGAGI. V lost 2 bases, J lost 4 bases, and 8 bases lay in between. The CDR3, as DNA: TGTGCCAGCAGTTACGGGCCAGTCTATGGCTACACCTTC. Translating gives CASSYGPVYGYTF.

J is TRBJ1-1 and V is TRBV7-6; D uncertain. The length of the CDR3 is 13 residues. Trimming pared 4 bases from V and 3 bases from J, leaving 9 bases between. The V gene's germline CDR1 is SGHVS and CDR2 FNYEAQ. In nucleotides, the CDR3 is TGTGCCAGCAGCTCCAACAGTTACACTGAAGCTTTCTTT. This codes for CASSSNSYTEAFF. Drawing the rest from reference TRBV7-6 and TRBJ1-1, the complete variable domain is GAGVSQSPRYKVTKRGQDVALRCDPISGHVSLYWYRQALGQGPEFLTYFNYEAQQDKSGLPNDRFSAERPEGSISTLTIQRTEQRDSAMYRCASSSNSYTEAFFGQGTRLTVV.

This rearrangement joins TRBV3-1 (or the pseudogene TRBV3-2) to TRBJ2-5; 7 bases fit TRBD2. The CDR3 is 15 residues long. V shed 5 bases and J 5 bases; nucleotides not matched to a gene: 11. CDR1 is LGHDT, CDR2 YNNKEL, per germline (reference sequence). The DNA of the CDR3 is TGTGCCAGCAGCGGGGTGACTAGCTGGCGGGAGACCCAGTACTTC. Its translation is CASSGVTSWRETQYF.

DNA for the CDR3: TGTGCCAGCAGTGAAGATCGAGGACTGTTTTTT. It encodes CASSEDRGLFF. The rearrangement joins TRBV2 to TRBJ1-4; D gene uncertain. The CDR3 extends over 11 amino acids. V dropped 1 base and J dropped 13 bases, with 7 bases sitting between them. Germline V gene data show CDR1 as SNHLY and CDR2 as FYNNEI.

The chain is built from TRBV5-6 and TRBJ2-6; a possible D gene is TRBD1 (5 bases). CDR1 is SGHDT, CDR2 YYEEEE, per germline. Between the trimmed V and J ends, which lost 0 bases and 2 bases, there was a span of 9 bases. The CDR3 is 16 residues long. The CDR3 DNA sequence: TGTGCCAGCAGCTTGGGTGCAGGGACTGGGGCCAACGTCCTGACTTTC. Translated: CASSLGAGTGANVLTF.

The chain joins TRBV7-2 to TRBJ2-3, with no clear D. V was trimmed by 7 bases and J by 2 bases, leaving 10 bases between them. Per the germline V gene, CDR1 is SGHTA and CDR2 is FQGNSA. This CDR3 is built from 13 residues. The CDR3 loop reads CASKDRNTDTQYF. The CDR3 nucleotides read TGTGCCAGCAAGGACCGAAACACAGATACGCAGTATTTT.

Comment on this clone: The same CDR3 is also encoded by other DNA sequences in this sample. The chain combines TRBV18 with TRBJ1-1; D might be TRBD1 (5 bases). The CDR3 is made up of 13 amino acids. Per germline, CDR1 KGHSH and CDR2 LQKENI. Deletions cut 6 bases from V and 1 base from J, with 9 bases between. CDR3 protein: CASSRTGNTEAFF. DNA for the CDR3: TGTGCCAGCTCTCGAACAGGGAACACTGAAGCTTTCTTT.

The rearrangement joins TRBV12-3 or TRBV12-4 to TRBJ1-2; the D is unclear. The CDR3 is made up of 13 amino acids. Between the trimmed V and J ends, which lost 5 bases and 3 bases, there was a span of 10 bases. The CDR3 loop is CASSLMEHYGYTF. In nucleotides, the CDR3 is TGTGCCAGCAGTCTTATGGAACACTATGGCTACACCTTC.

This chain connects TRBV19 to TRBJ2-3, with TRBD2 matching 9 bases. Germline CDR1 reads LNHDA; CDR2 reads SQIVND (reference sequence). Losses at the gene ends were 3 bases for V and 5 bases for J; bases not matched to a gene: 6. CDR3 length: 15 amino acids. The CDR3 sequence is CASSMRRGGLDTQYF. For the CDR3, the DNA is TGTGCCAGTAGTATGCGGCGGGGGGGCCTAGATACGCAGTATTTT.

The CDR3 nucleotides are TGTGCCAGCAGTCTCACCGTTGGCTACGAGCAGTACTTC. Translated: CASSLTVGYEQYF. The V gene is TRBV6-5, the J gene TRBJ2-7; no definite D call. Per the germline V gene, CDR1 is MNHEY and CDR2 is SVGAGI. Trimming shortened V by 5 bases and J by 3 bases, and 11 bases separated the two germline ends. This CDR3 region has 13 residues.

V and J are TRBV5-6 and TRBJ1-1; 8 bases align to TRBD1. V was pared by 2 bases and J by 0 bases, with 9 bases of the junction left unmatched. Germline lookup yields CDR1 SGHDT and CDR2 YYEEEE. This CDR3 has 17 residues. CDR3: CASSFGQGATVNTEAFF. For the CDR3, the DNA is TGTGCCAGCAGCTTTGGTCAGGGGGCGACGGTGAACACTGAAGCTTTCTTT.

The genes are TRBV2 and TRBJ2-3, with D possibly TRBD1 on 6 matching bases. The V and J ends lost 5 bases and 2 bases respectively, with 14 bases between them. The germline V gene encodes CDR1 SNHLY and CDR2 FYNNEI. The CDR3 spans 15 residues. CDR3 DNA sequence: TGTGCCAGCAGTTCCCGGACAGTTGACACAGATACGCAGTATTTT. The encoded protein is CASSSRTVDTDTQYF.

The J gene is TRBJ1-1, the V gene TRBV9, with D perhaps matching TRBD1 (6 bases). The CDR3 runs to 22 residues. Germline V gene data show CDR1 as SGDLS and CDR2 as YYNGEE. Trimming pared 0 bases from V and 12 bases from J, leaving 42 bases between. The CDR3 coding sequence is TGTGCCAGCAGCGTAGAGGCAGGGGCATCCCTTTCCGAGGGGAAAATCTTGCGAAATCCTTTCTTT. Amino acid sequence: CASSVEAGASLSEGKILRNPFF.

V is TRBV7-9 and J is TRBJ1-2; possible D gene TRBD1, 6 bases. Trimming removed 5 bases from V and 4 bases from J, with 14 bases in between. The length of the CDR3 is 14 residues. In germline, CDR1 is SEHNR, CDR2 FQNEAQ (reference sequence). The chain's CDR3 is CASSTLQGSYGYTF. The CDR3 region has the DNA TGTGCCAGCAGCACCCTCCAGGGGAGCTATGGCTACACCTTC.

The rearrangement joins TRBV5-1 to TRBJ1-3, with D maybe TRBD1 (5 bases). The CDR3 has 17 amino acids. The V gene's germline CDR1 is SGHRS and CDR2 YFSETQ. Deletions cut 1 base from V and 0 bases from J, with 14 bases between. CDR3 sequence (DNA): TGCGCCAGCAGCTTGTTTTTCGGGGCGGACTCTGGAAACACCATATATTTT. It encodes CASSLFFGADSGNTIYF.

The V gene is TRBV6-5, the J gene TRBJ1-1, with a tentative D call TRBD1 (6 bases). CDR1 is MNHEY, CDR2 SVGAGI, per germline. V lost 7 bases and J lost 2, with 14 bases in between. CDR3 size: 14 residues. The CDR3 DNA reads TGTGCCAGCATCCAGAACAGGGTCAACACTGAAGCTTTCTTT. Its translation is CASIQNRVNTEAFF.

The chain employs TRBV11-3 and TRBJ1-1; D is unclear. Germline assignment: CDR1 SGHNT and CDR2 YENEEA. V was trimmed by 3 bases and J by 1 base, leaving 6 bases between them. The CDR3 consists of 13 residues. CDR3 residues: CASSLYRNTEAFF. CDR3 DNA: TGTGCCAGCAGCTTGTATAGGAACACTGAAGCTTTCTTT. Using reference TRBV11-3 and TRBJ1-1 for the parts outside the CDR3, the full variable domain is EAGVVQSPRYKIIEKKQPVAFWCNPISGHNTLYWYLQNLGQGPELLIRYENEEAVDDSQLPKDRFSAERLKGVDSTLKIQPAELGDSAVYLCASSLYRNTEAFFGQGTRLTVV.

This chain joins TRBV7-2 and TRBJ1-5, with 7 bases fitting TRBD1. Trimming cost V 1 base and J 2 bases; bases outside gene matches: 5. The germline V gene encodes CDR1 SGHTA and CDR2 FQGNSA. This CDR3 contains 16 residues. The CDR3 is CASSLGGGKGNQPQHF. The CDR3 coding sequence is TGTGCCAGCAGCTTAGGAGGGGGCAAGGGCAATCAGCCCCAGCATTTT.

To note about this clone: The germline gene is not matched at one end of the junction; a read error may be the cause. For the CDR3, the DNA is TGTGCCAGTAGTATGTCGCAGGGAAAGGAGGGGACCTATGGCTACGCCTTC. Protein: CASSMSQGKEGTYGYAF. The chain links TRBV19 to TRBJ1-2; perhaps TRBD1 as D (5 bases). CDR3 length: 17 residues. CDR1 LNHDA and CDR2 SQIVND come from the germline V gene (reference sequence). The whole variable domain, filled in from reference TRBV19 and TRBJ1-2, reads DGGITQSPKYLFRKEGQNVTLSCEQNLNHDAMYWYRQDPGQGLRLIYYSQIVNDFQKGDIAEGYSVSREKKESFPLTVTSAQKNPTAFYLCASSMSQGKEGTYGYAFGSGTRLTVV.

Notes on this clone: A read error may produce the germline difference seen at one junction end. Here the CDR3 reads CAGRGTFNYGYTF. DNA of the CDR3: TGTGCCGGCAGGGGGACCTTTAACTATGGCTACACCTTC. The J gene is TRBJ1-2, the V gene TRBV7-9; 7 bases agree with TRBD1. Looked up from germline, CDR1 is SEHNR and CDR2 is FQNEAQ (reference sequence). CDR3 length: 13 residues.

The chain is built from TRBV5-4 and TRBJ1-4; a possible D gene is TRBD1 (5 bases). Germline values: CDR1 SGHNT, CDR2 YYREEE (reference sequence). V lost 2 bases and J 2 bases, leaving 13 bases between the germline ends. The CDR3 spans 16 residues. The CDR3, as DNA: TGTGCCAGCAGCTTCCACGGGGGGGTTACTAATGAAAAACTGTTTTTT. Residues: CASSFHGGVTNEKLFF.

In its sample, this clone was seen once. This chain uses TRBV3-1 (or the pseudogene TRBV3-2) with TRBJ1-3; D is perhaps TRBD1 (6 bases). Per germline, CDR1 LGHDT and CDR2 YNNKEL (reference sequence). The CDR3 is 18 amino acids. Trimming removed 3 bases at V and 0 bases at J, with 18 bases between. CDR3 in DNA: TGTGCCAGCAGCCATTTGGTCTCGGGGGGCCGCTCTGGAAACACCATATATTTT. This encodes CASSHLVSGGRSGNTIYF.

The chain carries TRBV9 and TRBJ2-2, with unresolved D. In germline, CDR1 is SGDLS, CDR2 YYNGEE. The CDR3 extends over 17 amino acids. Trimming pared 0 bases from V and 0 bases from J, leaving 12 bases between. CDR3 amino acids: CASSVGPPDANTGELFF. Here the CDR3 DNA reads TGTGCCAGCAGCGTAGGACCCCCAGACGCGAACACCGGGGAGCTGTTTTTT. The variable domain in full, completed from reference TRBV9 and TRBJ2-2, reads DSGVTQTPKHLITATGQRVTLRCSPRSGDLSVYWYQQSLDQGLQFLIQYYNGEERAKGNILERFSAQQFPDLHSELNLSSLELGDSALYFCASSVGPPDANTGELFFGEGSRLTVL.